What follows are 8 T cell receptor beta chains derived from one specimen sequenced in a study of CD8 T cells in Susac syndrome. After extraction with the RNeasy kit, about 0.45 to 1 ug of the RNA was reverse transcribed using random hexamers. Using its own MiXCR run on the immunoSEQ multiplex PCR reads, TCRdb lists one record per CDR3 protein. Of 40,000 to 60,000 distinct CDR3 sequences listed, 93% are singletons. The sequenced material came from CD8+ T cells from PBMCs. These receptors all come from a human donor with multiple sclerosis.

V is TRBV28 and J is TRBJ2-2; D is ambiguous. V was cut by 8 bases and J by 6 bases, with 13 bases left in between. From germline, CDR1 is MDHEN and CDR2 SYDVKM. The CDR3 totals 13 residues. The CDR3 DNA reads TGTGCCAGCGATGTAGGTGCGGCCGGGGAGCTGTTTTTT. It specifies CASDVGAAGELFF.

Here the CDR3 reads CASGSTTNTGELFF. CDR3 nucleotides: TGTGCCAGCGGATCTACAACGAACACCGGGGAGCTGTTTTTT. This chain uses TRBV12-3 or TRBV12-4 with TRBJ2-2; unclear D gene. Trimming stripped 8 bases from V and 0 bases from J, with 10 bases between. The CDR3 totals 14 residues.

This clonotype was counted once. CDR3: CAWSLIAGAGDEQFF. As DNA, the CDR3 is TGTGCCTGGAGTCTCATAGCGGGGGCGGGTGATGAGCAGTTCTTC. The chain links TRBV30 to TRBJ2-1, with 9 bases fitting TRBD2. The junction had 10 bases not matched to a gene; V was cut back by 2 bases and J by 8 bases. The germline CDR1 and CDR2 sequences are GTSNPN and SVGIG (reference sequence). The CDR3 runs to 15 residues.

V and J are TRBV29-1 and TRBJ2-2, with D maybe TRBD1 (6 bases). The CDR3 contains 14 residues. The germline V gene encodes CDR1 SQVTM and CDR2 ANQGSEA. Deletions cut 6 bases from V and 4 bases from J, with 15 bases between. Written as DNA, the CDR3 is TGCAGCGTAGATTTGCAGGGGAGCACCGGGGAGCTGTTTTTT. Amino acid sequence: CSVDLQGSTGELFF.

This clonotype was detected only once. The junction departs from the called germline gene at one end, perhaps through a read error. This rearrangement joins TRBV7-7 to TRBJ2-7; the D call may be TRBD1 or TRBD2 (6 bases each). Germline assignment: CDR1 SSHAT and CDR2 FNYEAQ (reference sequence). The CDR3 is 13 residues long. As DNA, the CDR3 is TGTGCTAGCAGCCGAGGGGGAGGATACGAGCAGTACTTC. Protein sequence: CASSRGGGYEQYF.

The rearrangement uses TRBV28 and TRBJ2-6; tentatively, D is TRBD2 (6 bases). From germline, CDR1 is MDHEN and CDR2 SYDVKM. The ends were cut back, 6 bases at V and 1 base at J, with 16 bases in the middle. The length of the CDR3 is 17 residues. CDR3 DNA: TGTGCCAGCAGAGATTCTCGCGGGGCGTCTGGGGCCAACGTCCTGACTTTC. This translates into CASRDSRGASGANVLTF.

The rearrangement links TRBV7-9 to TRBJ1-1; no clear D gene. V dropped 7 bases and J dropped 0 bases, with 15 bases sitting between them. Germline CDR1 reads SEHNR; CDR2 reads FQNEAQ (reference sequence). CDR3 size: 15 residues. This chain's CDR3 is CASNALAGMNTEAFF. The CDR3 region has the DNA TGTGCCAGCAACGCCTTGGCGGGTATGAACACTGAAGCTTTCTTT.

This clonotype was picked up one time. The chain is built from TRBV7-9 and TRBJ2-7, with 7 bases matching TRBD2. Germline values: CDR1 SEHNR, CDR2 FQNEAQ (reference sequence). Trimming took 1 base from V and 8 from J; bases not matched to a gene: 2. The CDR3 runs to 12 residues. The CDR3, as DNA: TGTGCCAGCAGCTTAGGGGGGGGAAAGCAGTACTTC. It encodes CASSLGGGKQYF.